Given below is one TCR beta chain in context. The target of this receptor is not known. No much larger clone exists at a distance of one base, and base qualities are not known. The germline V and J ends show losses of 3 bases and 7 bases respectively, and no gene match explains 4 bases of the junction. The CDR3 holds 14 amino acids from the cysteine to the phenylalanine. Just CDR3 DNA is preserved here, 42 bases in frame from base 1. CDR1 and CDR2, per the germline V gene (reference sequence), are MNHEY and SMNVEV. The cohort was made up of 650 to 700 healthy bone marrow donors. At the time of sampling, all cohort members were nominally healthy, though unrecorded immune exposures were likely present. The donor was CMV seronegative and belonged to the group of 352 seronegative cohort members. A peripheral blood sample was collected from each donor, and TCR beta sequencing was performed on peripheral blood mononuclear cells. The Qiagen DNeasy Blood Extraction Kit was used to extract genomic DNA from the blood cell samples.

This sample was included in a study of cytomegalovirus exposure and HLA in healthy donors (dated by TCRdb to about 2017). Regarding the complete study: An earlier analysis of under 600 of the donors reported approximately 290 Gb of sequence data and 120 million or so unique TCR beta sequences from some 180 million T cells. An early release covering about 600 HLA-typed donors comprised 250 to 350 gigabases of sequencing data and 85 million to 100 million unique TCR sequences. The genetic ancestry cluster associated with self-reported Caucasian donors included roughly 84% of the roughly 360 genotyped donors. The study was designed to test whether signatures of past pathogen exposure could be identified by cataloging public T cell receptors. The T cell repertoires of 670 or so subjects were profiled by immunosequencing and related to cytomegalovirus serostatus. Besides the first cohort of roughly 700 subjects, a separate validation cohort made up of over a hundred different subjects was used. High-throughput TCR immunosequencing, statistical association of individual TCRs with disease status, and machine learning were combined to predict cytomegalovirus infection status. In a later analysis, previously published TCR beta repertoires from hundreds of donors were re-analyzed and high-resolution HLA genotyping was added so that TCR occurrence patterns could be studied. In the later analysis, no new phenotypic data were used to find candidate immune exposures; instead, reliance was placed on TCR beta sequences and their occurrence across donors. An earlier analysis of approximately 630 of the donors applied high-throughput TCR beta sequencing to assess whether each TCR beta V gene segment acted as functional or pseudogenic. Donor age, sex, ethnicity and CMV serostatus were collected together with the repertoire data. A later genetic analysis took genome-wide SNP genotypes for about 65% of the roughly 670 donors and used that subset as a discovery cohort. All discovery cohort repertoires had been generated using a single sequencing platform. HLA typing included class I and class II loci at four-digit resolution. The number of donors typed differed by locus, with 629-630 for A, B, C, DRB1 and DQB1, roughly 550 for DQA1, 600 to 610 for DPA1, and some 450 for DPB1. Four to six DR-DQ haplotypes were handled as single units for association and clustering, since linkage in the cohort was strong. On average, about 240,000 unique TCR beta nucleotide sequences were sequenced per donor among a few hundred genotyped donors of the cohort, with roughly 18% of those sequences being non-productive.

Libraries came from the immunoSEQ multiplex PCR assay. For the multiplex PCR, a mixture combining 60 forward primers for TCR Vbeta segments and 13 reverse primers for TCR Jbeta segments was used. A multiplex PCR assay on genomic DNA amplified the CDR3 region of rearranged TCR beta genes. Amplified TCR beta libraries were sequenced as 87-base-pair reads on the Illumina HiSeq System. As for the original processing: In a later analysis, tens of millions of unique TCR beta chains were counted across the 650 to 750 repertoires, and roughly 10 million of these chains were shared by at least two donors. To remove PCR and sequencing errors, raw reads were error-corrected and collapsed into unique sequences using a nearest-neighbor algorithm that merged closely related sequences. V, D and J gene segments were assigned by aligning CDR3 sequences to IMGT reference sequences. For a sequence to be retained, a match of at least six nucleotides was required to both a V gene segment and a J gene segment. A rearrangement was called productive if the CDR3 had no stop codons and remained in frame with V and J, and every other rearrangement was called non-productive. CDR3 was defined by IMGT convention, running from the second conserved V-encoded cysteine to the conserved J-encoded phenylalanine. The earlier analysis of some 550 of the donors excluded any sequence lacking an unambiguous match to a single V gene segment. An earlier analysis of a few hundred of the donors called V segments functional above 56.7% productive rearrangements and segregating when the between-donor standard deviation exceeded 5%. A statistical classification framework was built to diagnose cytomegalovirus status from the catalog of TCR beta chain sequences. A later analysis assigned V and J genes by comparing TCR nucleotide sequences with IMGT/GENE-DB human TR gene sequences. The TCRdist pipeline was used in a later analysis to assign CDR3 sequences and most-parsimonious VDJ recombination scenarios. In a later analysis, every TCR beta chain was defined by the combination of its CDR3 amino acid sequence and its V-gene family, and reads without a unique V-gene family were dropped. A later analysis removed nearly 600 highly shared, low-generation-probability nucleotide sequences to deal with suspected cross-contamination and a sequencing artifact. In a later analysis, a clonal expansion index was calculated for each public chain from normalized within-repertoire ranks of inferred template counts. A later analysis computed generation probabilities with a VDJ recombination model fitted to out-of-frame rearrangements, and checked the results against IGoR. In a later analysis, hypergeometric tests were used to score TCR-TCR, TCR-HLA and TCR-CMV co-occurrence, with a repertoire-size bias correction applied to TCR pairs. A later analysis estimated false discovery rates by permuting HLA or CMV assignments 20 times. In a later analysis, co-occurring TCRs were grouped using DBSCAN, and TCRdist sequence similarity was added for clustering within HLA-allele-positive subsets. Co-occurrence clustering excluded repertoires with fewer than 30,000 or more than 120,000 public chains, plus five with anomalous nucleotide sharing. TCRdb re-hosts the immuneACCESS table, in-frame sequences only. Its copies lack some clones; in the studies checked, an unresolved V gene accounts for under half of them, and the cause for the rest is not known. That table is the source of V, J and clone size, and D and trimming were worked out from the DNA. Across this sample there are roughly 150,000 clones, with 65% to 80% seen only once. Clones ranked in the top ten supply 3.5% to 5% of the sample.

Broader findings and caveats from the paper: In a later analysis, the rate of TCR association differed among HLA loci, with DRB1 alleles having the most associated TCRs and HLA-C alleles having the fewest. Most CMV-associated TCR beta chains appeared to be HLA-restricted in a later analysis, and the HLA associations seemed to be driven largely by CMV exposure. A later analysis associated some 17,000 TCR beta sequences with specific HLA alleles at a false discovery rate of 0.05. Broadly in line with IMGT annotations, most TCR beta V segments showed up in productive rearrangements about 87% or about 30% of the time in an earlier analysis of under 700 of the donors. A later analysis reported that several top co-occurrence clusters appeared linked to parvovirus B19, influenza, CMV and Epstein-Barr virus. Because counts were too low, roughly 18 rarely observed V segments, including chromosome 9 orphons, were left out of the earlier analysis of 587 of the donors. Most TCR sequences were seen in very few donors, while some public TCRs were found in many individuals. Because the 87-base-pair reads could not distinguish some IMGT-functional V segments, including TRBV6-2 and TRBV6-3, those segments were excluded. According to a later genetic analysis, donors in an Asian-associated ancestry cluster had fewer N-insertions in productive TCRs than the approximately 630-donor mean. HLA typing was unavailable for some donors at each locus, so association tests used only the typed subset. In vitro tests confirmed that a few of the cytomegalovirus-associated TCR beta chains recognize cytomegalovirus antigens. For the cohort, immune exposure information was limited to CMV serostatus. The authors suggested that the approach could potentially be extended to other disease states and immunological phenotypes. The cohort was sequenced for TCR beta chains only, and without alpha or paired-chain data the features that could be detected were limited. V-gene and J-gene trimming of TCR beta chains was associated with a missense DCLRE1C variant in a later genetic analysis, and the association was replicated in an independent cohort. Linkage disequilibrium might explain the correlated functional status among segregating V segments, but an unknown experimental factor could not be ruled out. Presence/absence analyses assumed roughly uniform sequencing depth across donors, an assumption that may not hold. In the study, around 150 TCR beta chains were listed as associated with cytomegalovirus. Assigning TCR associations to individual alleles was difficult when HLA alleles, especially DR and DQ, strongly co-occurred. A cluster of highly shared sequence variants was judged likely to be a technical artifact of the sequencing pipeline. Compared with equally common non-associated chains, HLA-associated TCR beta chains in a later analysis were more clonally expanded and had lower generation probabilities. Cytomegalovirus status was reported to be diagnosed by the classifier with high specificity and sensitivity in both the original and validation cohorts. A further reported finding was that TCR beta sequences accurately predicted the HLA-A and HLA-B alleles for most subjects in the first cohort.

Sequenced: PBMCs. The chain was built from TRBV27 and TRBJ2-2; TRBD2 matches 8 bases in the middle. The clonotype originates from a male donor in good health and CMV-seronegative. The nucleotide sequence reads TGTGCCAGCAGTTTCCGGACTAGCATCGGGGAGCTGTTTTTT. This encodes CASSFRTSIGELFF.